This TCR beta chain was sequenced during a study of blood T cell repertoires in COVID-19. Assignment of participants to cohorts was predicated upon participant-reported clinical history. Method: immunoSEQ multiplex PCR; TCRdb's copy keeps in-frame clones and lacks some. The profile shows 210,000 or so clones, about four fifths of them singletons. This receptor was taken from a woman in her 50s with acute COVID-19. What was sequenced was PBMCs or T cells enriched from blood (not recorded which).

The CDR3 here is CASSSVSLAGELFF. CDR3 DNA sequence: TGTGCCAGCAGCTCGGTATCCTTGGCCGGGGAGCTGTTTTTT. The chain links TRBV7-2 to TRBJ2-2; D not resolved. The V gene's germline CDR1 is SGHTA and CDR2 FQGNSA. The V and J ends lost 4 bases and 6 bases respectively, with 12 bases between them. CDR3 size: 14 residues.